Below are 29 T cell receptor beta chains sequenced from a single sample in a study of blood T cell repertoires in COVID-19. TCRdb's table, derived via immunoSEQ multiplex PCR, lists solely in-frame clones and lacks some. This table has roughly 200,000 clones, 80% to 90% appearing once. Sequenced input: peripheral blood. The source of these receptors is a human donor in a cohort sampled during active COVID-19.

This rearrangement joins TRBV28 to TRBJ2-7, with 7 bases fitting TRBD1. V was pared by 6 bases and J by 5 bases, with 10 bases of the junction left unmatched. CDR3 length: 14 residues. Germline V lookup: CDR1 MDHEN, CDR2 SYDVKM. Written as DNA, the CDR3 is TGTGCCAGCAGCGACCCGACAGGGATGGACGAGCAGTACTTC. Amino acids: CASSDPTGMDEQYF.

This sequence joins TRBV19 and TRBJ2-1; 8 bases line up with TRBD1. Germline CDR1 and CDR2: LNHDA and SQIVND (reference sequence). Trimming removed 5 bases from V and 5 bases from J; junction bases left unmatched: 8. The CDR3 length is 15 residues. The CDR3, as DNA: TGTGCCAGTAGTCCTTGGACAGGGCCGAACAATGAGCAGTTCTTC. It yields the protein CASSPWTGPNNEQFF.

The chain joins TRBV29-1 to TRBJ2-1, with D possibly being TRBD2 (5 bases). Germline CDR1 reads SQVTM; CDR2 reads ANQGSEA. V shed 3 bases and J shed 4 bases, with 13 bases lying between them. The CDR3 covers 14 residues. CDR3 bases: TGCAGCGTTGACGAACCCGAGGGTTACAATGAGCAGTTCTTC. Translating gives CSVDEPEGYNEQFF.

This clone was seen more than once but under ten times. Additional DNA sequences in this sample encode the identical CDR3. The chain uses TRBV10-3 and TRBJ1-5; 9 bases match TRBD1. Germline values: CDR1 ENHRY, CDR2 SYGVKD. The CDR3 contains 15 residues. Germline trimming cut 2 bases from V and 2 bases from J; bases unmatched to any gene: 1. CDR3 nucleotide sequence: TGTGCCATCAGTGAGGACAGGGGGGGCAATCAGCCCCAGCATTTT. Translating gives CAISEDRGGNQPQHF.

V gene TRBV11-2 combines with J gene TRBJ2-2; D is perhaps TRBD2 (7 bases). Deletions cut 5 bases from V and 1 base from J, with 11 bases between. Germline assignment: CDR1 SGHAT and CDR2 FQNNGV. The CDR3 runs to 15 residues. The CDR3 bases are TGTGCCAGCAGCGGGGGGGCAGGGAACACCGGGGAGCTGTTTTTT. The encoded protein is CASSGGAGNTGELFF.

This clone came up once. The gene calls are TRBV7-2 and TRBJ1-6, with D perhaps matching TRBD1 (5 bases). V lost 5 bases, J lost 5 bases, and 13 bases lay in between. CDR3 length equals 15 residues. Germline V gene lookup returns CDR1 SGHTA and CDR2 FQGNSA. CDR3 coding DNA: TGTGCCAGCAGCCCGAGGACACGCGATAATTCACCCCTCCACTTT. It codes for CASSPRTRDNSPLHF.

About this clone itself: The identical CDR3 is also encoded by other nucleotide sequences in the sample. The genes are TRBV6-2 or TRBV6-3 and TRBJ1-1; 8 positions match TRBD1. CDR1 is MNHEY and CDR2 is SVGEGT in the germline V gene. Trimming took 0 bases from V and 4 from J; bases not matched to a gene: 1. The CDR3 is 14 residues long. The CDR3 coding sequence is TGTGCCAGCAGTTACTCTACAGGGGGCACTGAAGCTTTCTTT. As protein: CASSYSTGGTEAFF.

This chain connects TRBV28 to TRBJ1-5; 8 positions agree with TRBD1. V was pared by 3 bases and J by 1 base, with 5 bases of the junction left unmatched. This CDR3 has 16 residues. The germline gives CDR1 MDHEN, CDR2 SYDVKM. CDR3 protein: CASSFGNRGSNQPQHF. CDR3 sequence (DNA): TGTGCCAGCAGTTTCGGGAACAGGGGGAGCAATCAGCCCCAGCATTTT.

This clone was seen more than once but under ten times. The chain recombines TRBV10-1 with TRBJ2-7; 8 nucleotides agree with TRBD1. The CDR3 runs 15 residues. V was clipped by 8 bases and J by 0 bases; unmatched bases: 9. Germline loops: CDR1 WNHNN, CDR2 SYGVQD (reference sequence). DNA of the CDR3: TGCGCCAGCTCGGATTCCGGGACAGGCTCCTACGAGCAGTACTTC. It translates to CASSDSGTGSYEQYF.

This clone occurred once. V gene TRBV5-4 combines with J gene TRBJ1-1; 10 nucleotides align to TRBD1. Losses at the gene ends were 5 bases for V and 5 bases for J; bases not matched to a gene: 9. Per the germline V gene, CDR1 is SGHNT and CDR2 is YYREEE (reference sequence). CDR3 length equals 15 residues. CDR3 protein: CASRIQTGGMTEAFF. The CDR3 DNA follows: TGTGCCAGCAGGATACAGACAGGGGGCATGACTGAAGCTTTCTTT.

This clone was found once. V and J are TRBV3-1 (or the pseudogene TRBV3-2) and TRBJ2-5, with D possibly TRBD1 on 6 matching bases. Germline V gene sequence: CDR1 LGHDT, CDR2 YNNKEL (reference sequence). The ends were cut back, 4 bases at V and 5 bases at J, with 8 bases in the middle. The CDR3 has 12 amino acids. This CDR3 reads CASSRGPETQYF. For the CDR3, the DNA is TGTGCCAGCAGCCGGGGGCCGGAGACCCAGTACTTC.

This chain links TRBV7-9 with TRBJ2-3; D is unclear. The length of the CDR3 is 13 residues. Per germline, CDR1 SEHNR and CDR2 FQNEAQ (reference sequence). Trimming shortened V by 2 bases and J by 3 bases, and 6 bases separated the two germline ends. CDR3 DNA: TGTGCCAGCAGCTTATCCGGGACAGATACGCAGTATTTT. Protein: CASSLSGTDTQYF.

The V and J genes are TRBV5-1 and TRBJ2-1; 7 positions agree with TRBD1. V was clipped by 4 bases and J by 2 bases; unmatched bases: 3. Germline V gives CDR1 SGHRS, CDR2 YFSETQ. CDR3 length: 14 residues. The CDR3 coding sequence is TGCGCCAGCAGCCCGGGGACAGCCTACAATGAGCAGTTCTTC. This gives the protein CASSPGTAYNEQFF.

V gene TRBV28 combines with J gene TRBJ1-1; 8 bases map to TRBD1. After removal of 6 bases from V and 0 bases from J, the junction contained 6 bases not matched to a gene. The germline gives CDR1 MDHEN, CDR2 SYDVKM. The CDR3 is 15 residues long. This CDR3 reads CASSRTGGLNTEAFF. CDR3 nucleotide sequence: TGTGCCAGCAGCCGTACAGGGGGTCTGAACACTGAAGCTTTCTTT.

The V and J genes are TRBV13 and TRBJ1-4; a weak D match, TRBD1 (5 bases). The CDR3 consists of 15 residues. CDR1 PRHDT and CDR2 FYEKMQ come from the germline V gene (reference sequence). Trimming left V 0 bases short and J 7 bases short, with 12 bases between. The CDR3 reads CASSLGAGRSEKLFF. CDR3 bases: TGTGCCAGCAGCTTAGGAGCAGGGCGGTCTGAAAAACTGTTTTTT.

The V gene is TRBV30, the J gene TRBJ1-4; TRBD1 might be the D (6 bases). Trimming left V 1 base short and J 5 bases short, with 8 bases between. The CDR3 has 13 amino acids. Germline V CDR1 and CDR2: GTSNPN, SVGIG (reference sequence). Here the CDR3 reads CAWSGQGNEKLFF. CDR3 nucleotide sequence: TGTGCCTGGAGTGGGCAGGGGAATGAAAAACTGTTTTTT.

CDR3 coding DNA: TGTGCCAGCAGCTTGGTCGACAGTCTCAGTTACACTGAAGCTTTCTTT. Translated, it gives CASSLVDSLSYTEAFF. The chain carries TRBV7-2 and TRBJ1-1, with D possibly TRBD1 on 5 matching bases. The CDR3 loop spans 16 amino acids. Looked up from germline, CDR1 is SGHTA and CDR2 is FQGNSA. V lost 3 bases, J lost 3 bases, and 17 bases lay in between.

The V call is TRBV18, the J call TRBJ1-1; the D gene is possibly TRBD1 (5 bases). The germline V gene encodes CDR1 KGHSH and CDR2 LQKENI. Trimming pared 4 bases from V and 4 bases from J, leaving 10 bases between. There are 13 residues in the CDR3. The CDR3 reads CASSLYQGTEAFF. CDR3 bases: TGTGCCAGCTCACTCTACCAGGGCACTGAAGCTTTCTTT. The full variable domain, in which reference TRBV18 and TRBJ1-1 provide the parts outside the CDR3, is NAGVMQNPRHLVRRRGQEARLRCSPMKGHSHVYWYRQLPEEGLKFMVYLQKENIIDESGMPKERFSAEFPKEGPSILRIQQVVRGDSAAYFCASSLYQGTEAFFGQGTRLTVV.

J is TRBJ1-2 and V is TRBV27, with 11 nucleotides matching TRBD1. V gave up 3 bases and J gave up 3 bases; unmatched junction bases: 6. The CDR3 extends over 16 amino acids. Germline V gene data show CDR1 as MNHEY and CDR2 as SMNVEV (reference sequence). The CDR3 is CASSLNWGQGDYGYTF. CDR3 DNA sequence: TGTGCCAGCAGTTTGAATTGGGGACAGGGGGACTATGGCTACACCTTC.

The chain carries TRBV6-5 and TRBJ1-2, with D hard to call. V was shortened by 6 bases and J by 5 bases, with 7 bases between the two germline ends. Germline lookup yields CDR1 MNHEY and CDR2 SVGAGI. The CDR3 is made up of 11 amino acids. CDR3 sequence: CASSPGYGYTF. CDR3 coding DNA: TGTGCCAGCAGCCCGGGGTATGGCTACACCTTC.

The chain links TRBV18 to TRBJ1-1; no clear D. V lost 1 base and J lost 1, with 7 bases in between. Germline-derived CDR1 and CDR2 are KGHSH and LQKENI. The CDR3 covers 14 residues. DNA for the CDR3: TGTGCCAGCTCACCACTTAACAAGAACACTGAAGCTTTCTTT. Amino acid sequence: CASSPLNKNTEAFF.

The rearrangement joins TRBV27 to TRBJ1-4; D is possibly TRBD1 (5 bases). This CDR3 contains 13 residues. Germline V gives CDR1 MNHEY, CDR2 SMNVEV (reference sequence). The V gene lost 5 bases and the J gene lost 8 bases, with 12 bases spanning the gap. This CDR3 is CASSAPPGEKLFF. The CDR3 DNA is TGTGCCAGCAGTGCCCCTCCAGGGGAAAAACTGTTTTTT.

The DNA of the CDR3 is TGTGCCAGCAGAGCTAGCGGGAGGGCGAACACCGGGGAGCTGTTTTTT. It codes for CASRASGRANTGELFF. The chain is built from TRBV2 and TRBJ2-2; 12 bases match TRBD2. The germline CDR1 and CDR2 sequences are SNHLY and FYNNEI. V shed 6 bases, J shed 0 bases, and the junction held 2 bases outside the gene matches. This CDR3 comprises 16 residues.

The chain employs TRBV6-1 and TRBJ1-5, with TRBD1 identical over 8 bases. Germline-derived CDR1 and CDR2 are MNHNS and SASEGT. The CDR3 length is 15 residues. V lost 3 bases, J lost 7 bases, and 8 bases stayed unmatched. The CDR3 is CASSETSGGGQPQHF. In DNA, the CDR3 is TGTGCCAGCAGTGAGACCTCAGGGGGCGGGCAGCCCCAGCATTTT.

The rearrangement uses TRBV18 and TRBJ1-1; TRBD1 matches at 8 bases. The CDR3 is 14 residues long. V lost 5 bases to trimming and J lost 6 bases; unmatched junction nucleotides: 8. Germline CDR1 is KGHSH and CDR2 is LQKENI. In DNA, the CDR3 is TGTGCCAGCTCATCCCTACAGGGGGAGGCTGAAGCTTTCTTT. It specifies CASSSLQGEAEAFF.

In DNA, the CDR3 is TGTGCCAGCAGCCAGGGGACCAACGAGCAGTACTTC. Translating gives CASSQGTNEQYF. J is TRBJ2-7 and V is TRBV9; D is possibly TRBD1 (6 bases). V was shortened by 4 bases and J by 5 bases, with 10 bases between the two germline ends. CDR1 and CDR2 from the germline V gene are SGDLS and YYNGEE. The CDR3 has 12 amino acids.

V is TRBV6-2 or TRBV6-3 and J is TRBJ2-5; 7 nucleotides line up with TRBD1. From germline, CDR1 is MNHEY and CDR2 SVGEGT. The CDR3 has 16 residues. V was pared by 5 bases and J by 1 base, with 10 bases of the junction left unmatched. CDR3 loop: CASSERGGPGQETQYF. In nucleotides, the CDR3 is TGTGCCAGCAGTGAGAGAGGGGGCCCGGGCCAAGAGACCCAGTACTTC.

This clone was detected only a few times. The J gene is TRBJ1-2, the V gene TRBV28, with 8 bases identical to TRBD1. The ends lost 4 bases at V and 4 bases at J; junction bases unmatched: 2. The CDR3 runs 13 residues. Germline loops: CDR1 MDHEN, CDR2 SYDVKM. In DNA, the CDR3 is TGTGCCAGCAGTTCAGGGGGCAGCTATGGCTACACCTTC. The encoded protein is CASSSGGSYGYTF.

This clone showed up just a few times. This chain uses TRBV27 with TRBJ2-7; D unclear. CDR3 length: 11 amino acids. Trimming took off 6 bases at V and 3 bases at J, with 6 bases between the two ends. Germline loops: CDR1 MNHEY, CDR2 SMNVEV (reference sequence). The CDR3 spells CASRNLYEQYF. CDR3 bases: TGTGCCAGCAGAAATCTCTACGAGCAGTACTTC.